The clone carrying this T cell receptor beta chain was picked up a small number of times. The sample is drawn from a study of beta chain features in type 1 diabetes. Per germline, CDR1 MGHDK and CDR2 SYGVNS. The CDR3 loop spans 12 amino acids. Deletions cut 4 bases from V and 7 bases from J, with 8 bases between. Every isolated RNA sample was fully reverse transcribed, so sequencing captured expressed TCRB transcripts. Profiled with immunoSEQ multiplex PCR; TCRdb holds only in-frame clones, not every one. The table has 450,000 or so clones, roughly 11% seen once. The sequenced material came from naive CD4+ T cells from blood. The V and J genes are TRBV25-1 and TRBJ2-1; no firm D call. This TCR derives from a woman in her late teens or twenties in good health. The CDR3 nucleotides are TGTGCCAGCAGTGTTGGGTTGAATGAGCAGTTCTTC. Amino acid sequence: CASSVGLNEQFF.